This paragraph reports one TCR beta chain. The antigen is unknown. This entry belongs to a study of cytomegalovirus exposure and HLA in healthy donors. Study-level findings and limits: The study put around 180 TCR beta chains on its list as cytomegalovirus-associated. There were some public TCRs occurring in many donors, but most TCR sequences were rare.

Profiling relied on immunoSEQ multiplex PCR, and the TCRdb table lists in-frame clones only, not all of them. The sample lists about 360,000 clones, 86% seen once, with 0.83% in the top ten. V shed 1 base and J shed 2 bases, with 6 bases lying between them. The CDR3 is made up of 14 amino acids. In germline, CDR1 is SEHNR, CDR2 FQNEAQ (reference sequence). The receptor was isolated from a woman aged 18-30 years in good health and CMV-seronegative. Sequencing input: PBMCs. V is TRBV7-9 and J is TRBJ1-3, with D possibly matching TRBD1 (6 bases). The CDR3 coding sequence is TGTGCCAGCAGCTTAGACAGGGCTGGAAACACCATATATTTT. Residues: CASSLDRAGNTIYF.